The 17 T cell receptor beta chains below were found in one sample sequenced in a study of identical twins. MiXCR was run by TCRdb on the 5' RACE reads, yielding one entry per CDR3 protein. The sample includes about 700,000 distinct CDR3 sequences, roughly 6% of them seen just once. Material: naive T cells sorted from blood. These receptors were obtained from a man between 18 and 29 years old in good health.

This clonotype came up many times. The CDR3 region has the DNA TGTGCCAGCAGCCCAACAGGGGTCCGCGAGCAGTACGTC. Translated: CASSPTGVREQYV. The V and J genes are TRBV7-9 and TRBJ2-7; 7 bases are shared with TRBD1. V gave up 5 bases and J gave up 6 bases; unmatched junction bases: 7. This CDR3 spans 13 amino acids. Germline V gives CDR1 SEHNR, CDR2 FQNEAQ (reference sequence).

This clonotype has at least ten counts. This chain connects TRBV6-1 to TRBJ2-3, with D tentatively TRBD2 (6 bases). This CDR3 comprises 16 residues. Germline loops: CDR1 MNHNS, CDR2 SASEGT. V lost 7 bases and J lost 0, with 17 bases in between. CDR3 sequence: CASTAGSGVSTDTQYF. CDR3 bases: TGTGCCAGCACCGCGGGTAGCGGAGTTAGCACAGATACGCAGTATTTT.

This clonotype was counted ten times or more. The chain uses TRBV12-3 or TRBV12-4 and TRBJ2-3; D not certain. Trimming pared 5 bases from V and 0 bases from J, leaving 12 bases between. The CDR3 has 15 amino acids. CDR3 loop: CASSQRPQSTDTQYF. In DNA form, the CDR3 reads TGTGCCAGCAGTCAGCGCCCTCAAAGCACAGATACGCAGTATTTT.

This chain joins TRBV5-1 and TRBJ2-5; D not certain. The germline V gene encodes CDR1 SGHRS and CDR2 YFSETQ. V lost 6 bases and J lost 3, with 6 bases in between. The CDR3 is 11 residues long. The CDR3 here is CASKAEETQYF. The CDR3 nucleotides read TGCGCCAGCAAGGCAGAAGAGACCCAGTACTTC.

This clonotype was observed many times. The chain recombines TRBV7-2 with TRBJ2-3; 8 bases are a match to TRBD2. Germline CDR1 and CDR2: SGHTA and FQGNSA. J lost 2 bases, V lost 6 bases, and 10 bases had no gene match. The length of the CDR3 is 16 residues. The CDR3 protein is CASSSKAGANTDTQYF. For the CDR3, the DNA is TGTGCCAGCAGTTCTAAAGCGGGAGCGAACACAGATACGCAGTATTTT.

The chain couples TRBV4-3 to TRBJ2-7, with 7 bases matching TRBD1. There are 15 residues in the CDR3. Germline assignment: CDR1 LGHNA and CDR2 YSLEER. After removal of 4 bases from V and 2 bases from J, the junction contained 8 bases not matched to a gene. The chain's CDR3 is CASSRTGTAAYEQYF. CDR3 DNA sequence: TGCGCCAGCAGCCGAACCGGGACAGCGGCCTACGAGCAGTACTTC.

This clonotype was seen many times. The chain joins TRBV7-8 to TRBJ1-5, with D possibly matching TRBD1 (6 bases). V was pared by 8 bases and J by 0 bases, with 14 bases between. Germline assignment: CDR1 SGHVS and CDR2 FQNEAQ. The CDR3 contains 15 residues. CDR3 bases: TGTGCCAGCGCTAAGACAGGCAATAGCAATCAGCCCCAGCATTTT. Amino acids: CASAKTGNSNQPQHF.

This clonotype occurred a few times. This chain links TRBV7-3 with TRBJ2-7; 11 bases map to TRBD2. The germline V gene encodes CDR1 SGHTA and CDR2 FQGTGA. This CDR3 region has 16 residues. V shed 5 bases, J shed 3 bases, and the junction held 9 bases outside the gene matches. CDR3: CASSPFGLAGGYEQYF. The CDR3 DNA reads TGTGCCAGCAGCCCCTTCGGTCTAGCGGGAGGCTACGAGCAGTACTTC.

This clonotype was seen ten or more times. Germline and junction disagree at one end, which may indicate a read error. The V call is TRBV20-1, the J call TRBJ2-1; 9 nucleotides align to TRBD2. This CDR3 has 16 amino acids. CDR1 DFQATT and CDR2 SNEGSKA come from the germline V gene (reference sequence). The CDR3 loop is CSARDKTSGLPNEQFF. CDR3 nucleotide sequence: TGCAGTGCCAGAGACAAGACTAGCGGACTTCCTAATGAGCAGTTCTTC.

The chain has TRBV6-5 and TRBJ2-7; possible D gene TRBD1, 6 bases. With 0 bases removed from V and 4 bases from J, the gap between germline ends came to 16 bases. This CDR3 comprises 16 residues. The V gene's germline CDR1 is MNHEY and CDR2 SVGAGI. The CDR3 nucleotides are TGTGCCAGCAGTTACTCGATATCCCCAGGGGCGTACGAGCAGTACTTC. Protein: CASSYSISPGAYEQYF.

The chain joins TRBV28 to TRBJ2-1, with D possibly matching TRBD2 (6 bases). Germline V gene sequence: CDR1 MDHEN, CDR2 SYDVKM. V dropped 4 bases and J dropped 3 bases, with 19 bases sitting between them. This CDR3 spans 17 amino acids. CDR3 amino acids: CASSYRRDSNSYNEQFF. The CDR3 nucleotides read TGTGCCAGCAGTTACCGCCGGGACTCCAACAGCTACAATGAGCAGTTCTTC.

This clonotype was seen repeatedly, ten times or more. V gene TRBV9 combines with J gene TRBJ2-1; 12 bases fit TRBD1. The CDR3 extends over 15 amino acids. In germline, CDR1 is SGDLS, CDR2 YYNGEE. The V and J ends lost 0 bases and 9 bases, in that order; junction bases with no gene match: 4. The CDR3: CASSVVGQGAVEQFF. The CDR3 DNA reads TGTGCCAGCAGCGTAGTGGGACAGGGGGCTGTTGAGCAGTTCTTC.

This clonotype was counted only a few times. This chain connects TRBV14 to TRBJ2-5, with no clear D. CDR3 length: 15 residues. Germline loops: CDR1 SGHDN, CDR2 FVKESK. V gave up 4 bases and J gave up 1 base, with 13 bases separating them. Here the CDR3 reads CASSRSSGPQETQYF. Here the CDR3 DNA reads TGTGCCAGCAGCCGCTCTTCTGGGCCCCAAGAGACCCAGTACTTC.

This clonotype was found many times. The V gene is TRBV5-1, the J gene TRBJ2-3, with D uncertain. Germline V lookup: CDR1 SGHRS, CDR2 YFSETQ. The CDR3 consists of 14 residues. The V and J ends lost 4 bases and 2 bases respectively, with 11 bases between them. The CDR3 loop is CASSPGPPTDTQYF. The CDR3 DNA is TGCGCCAGCAGCCCCGGCCCCCCCACAGATACGCAGTATTTT.

CDR3 sequence reads: CASSFFDTGELFF. CDR3 bases: TGCGCCAGCAGCTTCTTTGACACCGGGGAGCTGTTTTTT. The chain combines TRBV5-1 with TRBJ2-2; D is undetermined. The V end lost 2 bases, the J end lost 3 bases, and 5 bases lay between the germline ends. Looked up from germline, CDR1 is SGHRS and CDR2 is YFSETQ. The CDR3 sequence is 13 residues long.

The chain joins TRBV4-1 to TRBJ1-5; tentatively, D is TRBD1 (5 bases). The CDR3 length is 16 residues. V lost 0 bases to trimming and J lost 3 bases, with 12 bases between them. Germline V gives CDR1 MGHRA, CDR2 YSYEKL. CDR3 coding DNA: TGCGCCAGCAGCCAAGAAGGAGGCAGGGTCAATCAGCCCCAGCATTTT. This sequence encodes CASSQEGGRVNQPQHF.

This clonotype has at least ten counts. This CDR3 reads CASSQDSGASNEKLFF. The CDR3 nucleotides read TGCGCCAGCAGCCAAGATAGCGGGGCGTCTAATGAAAAACTGTTTTTT. The V gene is TRBV4-3, the J gene TRBJ1-4; a possible D gene is TRBD1 (5 bases). CDR1 LGHNA and CDR2 YSLEER come from the germline V gene. V dropped 0 bases and J dropped 3 bases, with 11 bases sitting between them. The CDR3 runs 16 residues.